This record looks at one TCR beta chain sequence and its context. The antigen is unknown. TCRdb called the 5' RACE reads again in MiXCR, with one record for every CDR3 protein. The repertoire holds approximately 110,000 distinct CDR3 sequences, with less than 25% as singletons. This CDR3 is built from 14 residues. V lost 6 bases to trimming and J lost 0 bases; unmatched junction nucleotides: 3. Germline V CDR1 and CDR2: LNHDA, SQIVND (reference sequence). The data were taken from a study of CD8 T cells in ankylosing spondylitis. Study-wide results and limits: Significant enrichment of disease-linked clones was reportedly seen in matched ankylosing spondylitis synovial fluid. One TCR beta motif, made up of roughly eight highly homologous variants, appeared characteristic of ankylosing spondylitis blood.

The sequencing input was synovial fluid, either unsorted or a sorted T cell fraction (not recorded which). The sequence was obtained from a male donor with ankylosing spondylitis. The chain links TRBV19 to TRBJ2-3; 7 bases agree with TRBD2. CDR3 bases: TGTGCCAGTAGGCTAGCGGTCAGCACAGATACGCAGTATTTT. Protein product: CASRLAVSTDTQYF.